The 2 T cell receptor beta chains presented below share a single source sample, sequenced in a study of T cells in Graves' hyperthyroidism and ophthalmopathy. RNA transcripts served as the template for amplifying TCR beta CDR3 regions. RT-PCR in the first round (using the HTBI primer set) targeted the TCR CDR3. A single record per CDR3 protein comes from TCRdb applying MiXCR to the multiplex PCR reads. The table has some 440,000 distinct CDR3 sequences, 15% to 19% seen once. The specimen was blood. These TCRs come from a woman between 18 and 29 years old with Graves' hyperthyroidism.

A few counts support this clonotype. The rearrangement joins TRBV7-6 to TRBJ2-7; D unclear. V lost 0 bases to trimming and J lost 5 bases, with 8 bases between them. The length of the CDR3 is 13 residues. Per the germline V gene, CDR1 is SGHVS and CDR2 is FNYEAQ. The CDR3 spells CASSLAESDEQYF. CDR3 nucleotide sequence: TGTGCCAGCAGCTTAGCGGAATCGGACGAGCAGTACTTC. The whole variable domain, filled in from reference TRBV7-6 and TRBJ2-7, reads GAGVSQSPRYKVTKRGQDVALRCDPISGHVSLYWYRQALGQGPEFLTYFNYEAQQDKSGLPNDRFSAERPEGSISTLTIQRTEQRDSAMYRCASSLAESDEQYFGPGTRLTVT.

This clonotype was detected a few times. This rearrangement joins TRBV29-1 to TRBJ1-3; D remains ambiguous. Trimming removed 7 bases from V and 0 bases from J, with 13 bases in between. This CDR3 region has 14 residues. Germline lookup yields CDR1 SQVTM and CDR2 ANQGSEA. The CDR3 loop is CSAVRTGSGNTIYF. DNA for the CDR3: TGCAGCGCGGTCCGGACGGGCTCTGGAAACACCATATATTTT.